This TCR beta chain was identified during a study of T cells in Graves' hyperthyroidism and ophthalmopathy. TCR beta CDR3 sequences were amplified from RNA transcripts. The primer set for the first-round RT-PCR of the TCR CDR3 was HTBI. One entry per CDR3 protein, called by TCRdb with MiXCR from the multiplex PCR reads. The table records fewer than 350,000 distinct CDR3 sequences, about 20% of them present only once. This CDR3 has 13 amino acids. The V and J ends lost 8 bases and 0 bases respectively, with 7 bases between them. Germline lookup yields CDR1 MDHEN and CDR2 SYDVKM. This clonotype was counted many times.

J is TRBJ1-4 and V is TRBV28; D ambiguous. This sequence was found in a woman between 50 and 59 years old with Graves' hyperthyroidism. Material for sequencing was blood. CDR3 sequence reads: CASSRSTNEKLFF. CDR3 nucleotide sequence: TGTGCCAGCTCAAGATCAACTAATGAAAAACTGTTTTTT.